These T cell receptor beta chains were read from a single sample in a study of T cell clonotyping in hematopoietic cell transplantation. Measured with immunoSEQ multiplex PCR; TCRdb has only the in-frame clones, and not every one. Of more than 70,000 clones listed, roughly 95% are singletons. Specimen: peripheral blood mononuclear cells, collected before stem cell transplant. The receptors were gathered from a woman aged 45-65 years with acute myeloid leukemia. Some clones in this sample may be carry-over from other donors' samples. The CDR3 runs from the conserved cysteine through the conserved F or W. The D gene is left open where the match is weak. Only part of the rows carry a size: once, few, many, or a class if the clone is expanded.

j_gene | abundance | d_gene | v_gene | CDR3aa | CDR3nt
TRBJ1-1 | - | - | TRBV6-1 | CASSDNLFGNTEAFF | TGTGCCAGCAGTGATAATTTGTTCGGGAACACTGAAGCTTTCTTT
TRBJ1-1 | - | - | TRBV20-1 | CSARDAPEAFF | TGCAGTGCTAGAGATGCCCCTGAAGCTTTCTTT
TRBJ1-1 | - | TRBD1 | TRBV5-1 | CASSSGTVGMNTEAFF | TGCGCCAGCAGCTCCGGGACAGTCGGCATGAACACTGAAGCTTTCTTT
TRBJ2-5 | - | TRBD1 | TRBV10-3 | CAAGGNEETQYF | TGTGCCGCAGGGGGCAATGAAGAGACCCAGTACTTC
TRBJ1-2 | - | TRBD1 | TRBV28 | CASSLRGGGNYGYTF | TGTGCCAGCAGTTTAAGAGGGGGCGGTAACTATGGCTACACCTTC
TRBJ1-2 | - | - | TRBV5-6 | CASSLAGRQDHGYTF | TGTGCCAGCAGCTTGGCCGGGCGGCAGGATCATGGCTACACCTTC
TRBJ2-7 | - | TRBD1 | TRBV5-6 | CATHTGGMDEQYF | TGTGCCACCCATACAGGGGGTATGGACGAGCAGTACTTC
TRBJ2-3 | - | TRBD2 | TRBV19 | CASSWRGSGTDTQYF | TGTGCCAGTAGTTGGCGGGGGTCGGGCACAGATACGCAGTATTTT
TRBJ1-2 | - | TRBD1 | TRBV7-9 | CASSVTGDYGYTF | TGTGCCAGCAGCGTAACAGGGGACTATGGCTACACCTTC
TRBJ2-6 | - | - | TRBV18 | CASSPGGANVLTF | TGTGCCAGCTCACCGGGTGGGGCCAACGTCCTGACTTTC
TRBJ1-2 | - | - | TRBV29-1 | CSVERQYGYTF | TGCAGCGTTGAGCGGCAATATGGCTACACCTTC
TRBJ1-1 | - | - | TRBV6-1 | CASRVVQTGTEAFF | TGTGCCAGCAGAGTGGTACAGACGGGTACTGAAGCTTTCTTT
TRBJ2-7 | - | - | TRBV6-1 | CASAGTAYEQYF | TGTGCCAGCGCTGGTACGGCCTACGAGCAGTACTTC
TRBJ2-4 | once | - | TRBV6-5 | CASKDTEWQNIQYF | TGTGCCAGCAAGGACACGGAGTGGCAAAACATTCAGTACTTC
TRBJ2-6 | - | - | TRBV6-1 | CAVVFGANVLTF | TGTGCCGTTGTATTCGGGGCCAACGTCCTGACTTTC
TRBJ2-3 | - | TRBD2 | TRBV10-1 | CAQTSGSTDTQYF | TGCGCGCAAACTAGCGGGAGTACAGATACGCAGTATTTT
TRBJ2-1 | once | - | TRBV28 | CASSFWDSYNEQFF | TGTGCCAGCAGTTTCTGGGACTCGTACAATGAGCAGTTCTTC
TRBJ1-2 | - | - | TRBV5-6 | CASSLGYQGYTF | TGTGCCAGCAGCTTGGGGTATCAAGGCTACACCTTC
TRBJ2-5 | - | - | TRBV5-1 | CASSLVGARLETQYF | TGCGCCAGCAGCTTGGTCGGCGCGAGGTTGGAGACCCAGTACTTC
TRBJ2-3 | - | TRBD2 | TRBV2 | CARQSGGGDTQYF | TGTGCCAGACAATCGGGGGGTGGAGATACGCAGTATTTT
TRBJ1-2 | - | - | TRBV19 | CASSVRDPYGYTF | TGTGCCAGTAGTGTGAGGGACCCCTATGGCTACACCTTC
TRBJ1-5 | - | - | TRBV4-2 | CASSQEQGNQPQHF | TGTGCCAGCAGCCAAGAACAGGGTAATCAGCCCCAGCATTTT
TRBJ2-2 | - | - | TRBV11-3 | CASSLESTGELFF | TGTGCCAGCAGCTTAGAATCTACCGGGGAGCTGTTTTTT
TRBJ2-3 | - | - | TRBV6-1 | CASSLTDTQYF | TGTGCCAGCAGTTTAACAGATACGCAGTATTTT
TRBJ2-5 | once | - | TRBV9 | CASSVTGLETQYF | TGTGCCAGCAGCGTTACAGGGTTGGAGACCCAGTACTTC
TRBJ2-7 | - | - | TRBV7-2 | CASSPTPGGYEQYF | TGTGCCAGCAGCCCCACTCCAGGGGGGTACGAGCAGTACTTC
TRBJ2-3 | - | TRBD2 | TRBV4-1 | CASSRTGTSGRTDTQYF | TGCGCCAGCAGCCGAACCGGGACTAGCGGGCGCACAGATACGCAGTATTTT
TRBJ1-2 | - | TRBD1 | TRBV7-2 | CASSTPTGGYGYTF | TGTGCCAGCAGCACACCGACAGGGGGCTATGGCTACACCTTC
TRBJ2-7 | - | TRBD2 | TRBV27 | CASKRSGSQYEQYF | TGTGCCAGCAAACGAAGCGGGAGTCAGTACGAGCAGTACTTC
TRBJ2-3 | - | TRBD2 | TRBV7-6 | CASSSKTSGRSTDTQYF | TGTGCCAGCAGCTCGAAGACTAGCGGGAGAAGCACAGATACGCAGTATTTT
TRBJ1-5 | - | TRBD1 | TRBV27 | CASSSHNPGGDQPQHF | TGTGCCAGCAGTTCGCATAACCCAGGGGGCGATCAGCCCCAGCATTTT
TRBJ2-2 | - | TRBD2 | TRBV5-6 | CASSLRLADNTGELFF | TGTGCCAGCAGCTTGCGACTAGCGGACAACACCGGGGAGCTGTTTTTT
TRBJ1-1 | - | - | TRBV19 | CASSTGRETTEAFF | TGTGCCAGTAGTACGGGACGAGAGACCACTGAAGCTTTCTTT
TRBJ2-7 | - | - | TRBV5-1 | CASSGGPGSLEQYF | TGCGCCAGCAGCGGGGGTCCAGGGTCCCTCGAGCAGTACTTC
TRBJ2-3 | - | TRBD2 | TRBV5-4 | CASSPSGGRTDTQYF | TGTGCCAGCAGCCCCAGCGGGGGCCGCACAGATACGCAGTATTTT
TRBJ1-3 | - | - | TRBV19 | CASSMSGDFSGNTIYF | TGTGCCAGTAGTATGTCTGGGGATTTCTCTGGAAACACCATATATTTT
TRBJ1-1 | few | - | TRBV19 | CASSRVMNTEAFF | TGTGCCAGTAGTAGGGTCATGAACACTGAAGCTTTCTTT
TRBJ1-1 | - | - | TRBV7-3 | CASSNRVGIGTEAFF | TGTGCCAGCAGCAACCGGGTAGGGATAGGCACTGAAGCTTTCTTT
TRBJ2-1 | - | TRBD2 | TRBV7-8 | CASSRGGSYNEQFF | TGTGCCAGCAGCCGGGGGGGCAGCTACAATGAGCAGTTCTTC
TRBJ1-1 | - | - | TRBV27 | CASSFSGRREAFF | TGTGCCAGCAGTTTCAGTGGACGGCGTGAAGCTTTCTTT
TRBJ1-2 | - | - | TRBV7-5 | CARSLQGALNYGYTF | TGTGCCAGAAGCTTACAGGGGGCCCTTAACTATGGCTACACCTTC
TRBJ2-3 | - | - | TRBV19 | CASSRRDMSTDTQYF | TGTGCCAGTAGTAGGCGGGACATGAGCACAGATACGCAGTATTTT
TRBJ2-7 | - | - | TRBV19 | CATGDRSYEQYF | TGTGCCACAGGGGACCGGTCCTACGAGCAGTACTTC